This TCR beta chain stems from a study of vaccination and CD4 T cells after COVID-19. Overall study context: Six male and four female convalescents took part, two of them Hispanic.

Note on this clonotype: The antigen is not known.

The Oncomine TCR Beta short-read assay generated sequence data from the DNA of cultured CD4+ T cells. TCRdb used MiXCR to reprocess the PCR reads, holding one entry per CDR3 protein. The table has roughly 14,000 distinct CDR3 sequences, under 60% seen once. Treatment of the sample: roughly ten-day PBMC culture with coronavirus spike peptide pools or control peptides (ViraFEST assay). Culture proceeded for 10 days, and CD4+ T cells were then isolated by negative selection. This sequence was found in a human donor who had recovered from COVID-19. The source was CD4+ T cells from blood, cultured in vitro, collected before SARS-CoV-2 vaccination.

The CDR3 region has the DNA TGCGCCAGCAGCCGAGGACTAATCGGCACAGATACGCAGTATTTT. Protein product: CASSRGLIGTDTQYF. V is TRBV5-1 and J is TRBJ2-3; a possible D gene is TRBD2 (6 bases). The CDR3 contains 15 residues. Germline V gene sequence: CDR1 SGHRS, CDR2 YFSETQ. The V gene lost 4 bases and the J gene lost 1 base, with 13 bases spanning the gap.